Below, 9 T cell receptor beta chains from the same sample are listed, as sequenced in a study of blood T cell repertoires in COVID-19. TCRdb's copy holds only in-frame clones and misses some; the assay was immunoSEQ multiplex PCR. This table has about 380,000 clones, about 88% appearing once. Material for sequencing was PBMCs or T cells enriched from blood (not recorded which). The receptor set was obtained from a woman under 30 who had recovered from COVID-19.

This clone has a handful of counts. This sequence joins TRBV9 and TRBJ2-3; tentative D call: TRBD2 (5 bases). Germline V lookup: CDR1 SGDLS, CDR2 YYNGEE. CDR3 length: 15 residues. Trimming stripped 4 bases from V and 2 bases from J, with 14 bases between. This chain's CDR3 is CASSLLTGDTDTQYF. The CDR3 nucleotides are TGTGCCAGCAGCTTACTCACCGGGGACACAGATACGCAGTATTTT.

This chain uses TRBV6-2 or TRBV6-3 with TRBJ2-7, with D uncertain. The ends were cut back, 5 bases at V and 3 bases at J, with 8 bases in the middle. Germline CDR1 and CDR2: MNHEY and SVGEGT. The CDR3 length is 12 residues. The CDR3, as DNA: TGTGCCAGCAGTCTTGAGTACTACGAGCAGTACTTC. It yields the protein CASSLEYYEQYF.

The rearrangement links TRBV7-8 to TRBJ2-5; 9 bases fit TRBD2. Unmatched junction bases numbered 9, after V lost 2 bases and J lost 5 bases. Germline assignment: CDR1 SGHVS and CDR2 FQNEAQ. This CDR3 is 16 amino acids long. CDR3 residues: CASSLLSSGAGETQYF. CDR3 DNA sequence: TGTGCCAGCAGCTTATTGTCTAGCGGGGCCGGGGAGACCCAGTACTTC.

The chain joins TRBV6-5 to TRBJ2-2, with a tentative D call TRBD2 (7 bases). Germline lookup yields CDR1 MNHEY and CDR2 SVGAGI. V shed 2 bases and J shed 3 bases, with 10 bases lying between them. The CDR3 is made up of 15 amino acids. Written as DNA, the CDR3 is TGTGCCAGCAGTTACCGAGGGGGGGACACCGGGGAGCTGTTTTTT. Its protein product is CASSYRGGDTGELFF.

The rearrangement uses TRBV4-2 and TRBJ2-5, with 8 bases matching TRBD2. Trimming at V came to 3 bases and at J to 3 bases, leaving 9 bases not matched to a gene. This CDR3 contains 16 residues. The V gene's germline CDR1 is LGHNA and CDR2 YNFKEQ. The CDR3 nucleotides are TGTGCCAGCAGCCAGGAATTAGCGGGGATAAAAGAGACCCAGTACTTC. Translated, it gives CASSQELAGIKETQYF.

The count of this clone is one. V and J are TRBV12-3 or TRBV12-4 and TRBJ1-4, with D uncertain. The CDR3 loop spans 13 amino acids. Between the trimmed V and J ends, which lost 5 bases and 3 bases, there was a span of 7 bases. DNA for the CDR3: TGTGCCAGCAGTCCCCAGGCTAATGAAAAACTGTTTTTT. Residues: CASSPQANEKLFF.

The V gene is TRBV2, the J gene TRBJ2-7, with TRBD2 matching over 10 bases. This CDR3 region has 15 residues. CDR1 is SNHLY and CDR2 is FYNNEI in the germline V gene. The trim removed 6 bases at V and 4 bases at J, leaving 9 bases unmatched. CDR3 nucleotides: TGTGCCAGCAGGACCGGAGTAGCGGGGGGATACGAGCAGTACTTC. Translated: CASRTGVAGGYEQYF.

This clone was recorded only once. J is TRBJ2-7 and V is TRBV28, with TRBD1 matching 8 bases. After removal of 5 bases from V and 3 bases from J, the junction contained 9 bases not matched to a gene. Germline values: CDR1 MDHEN, CDR2 SYDVKM. The length of the CDR3 is 15 residues. The CDR3 region is CASSVDRGDLYEQYF. The CDR3, as DNA: TGTGCCAGCAGTGTCGACAGGGGAGACCTCTACGAGCAGTACTTC.

CDR3: CAWSVGGAVTEAFF. The CDR3 bases are TGTGCCTGGAGTGTAGGTGGGGCGGTCACTGAAGCTTTCTTT. The V call is TRBV30, the J call TRBJ1-1; maybe TRBD1 (5 bases). CDR1 and CDR2 (germline): GTSNPN, SVGIG (reference sequence). The CDR3 runs to 14 residues. V was cut by 0 bases and J by 4 bases, with 12 bases left in between.